The TCR beta chain under discussion was sequenced for a study of blood T cells in healthy people across ages. Study-level points and caveats: A roughly linear age-dependent decrease characterized TCR beta diversity per million T cells. Diversity figures derived from one million T cells were judged to underestimate the true value.

This clonotype came up a few times. Its antigen is undetermined. A J-beta primer mix and a sample-barcoded 5' primer were used in a second PCR of roughly 7 to 12 cycles. Each TCR beta cDNA got a 12-nucleotide random molecular identifier. A single record per CDR3 protein comes from TCRdb applying MiXCR to the 5' RACE reads. Of approximately 800,000 distinct CDR3 sequences in the sample, roughly three fifths were seen once. Total RNA, at least 6 micrograms per sample, was extracted from PBMCs. V shed 5 bases and J shed 9 bases, with 14 bases lying between them. The CDR3 has 12 amino acids. Per the germline V gene, CDR1 is DFQATT and CDR2 is SNEGSKA (reference sequence).

Sequenced input: blood. The rearrangement joins TRBV20-1 to TRBJ2-1, with D hard to call. The sequence was collected from a man aged 40-49 years in good health. The CDR3 DNA reads TGCAGTGCTCCTACGGGCCCTAGTGAGCAGTTCTTC. It is translated as CSAPTGPSEQFF.